This is a list of T cell receptor beta chains from one sample in a study of shared clonotypes between healthy human individuals. TCRdb's copy holds only in-frame clones and misses some; the assay was immunoSEQ multiplex PCR. The top ten clones hold 13% of a sample with roughly 500,000 clones, 79% of them seen once. The specimen sequenced was PBMCs. All receptors derive from a woman in her forties in good health. Some clones in this sample may be carry-over from other donors' samples. Both conserved end residues are part of each CDR3. Fields, in order: CDR3 protein, CDR3 DNA, J gene, V gene, D gene, clone size. The D gene is left open where the match is weak. Clone size is stated in some rows and not others, as once, few, many or a class when expanded.

CASSIQGIEQYF TGTGCCAGCAGCATACAGGGGATTGAGCAGTACTTC TRBJ2-7 TRBV7-9 TRBD1 .
CASSIVWLVSYNEQFF TGTGCCAGTAGTATAGTCTGGCTAGTCTCCTACAATGAGCAGTTCTTC TRBJ2-1 TRBV19 . .
CASSLSDGYEQYF TGCGCCAGCAGCCTTTCGGACGGGTACGAGCAGTACTTC TRBJ2-7 TRBV5-1 . .
CASSSGPSYNEQFF TGTGCCAGCAGTTCGGGACCGAGCTACAATGAGCAGTTCTTC TRBJ2-1 TRBV27 . .
CASSEGLAANTGELFF TGCGCCAGCAGTGAGGGACTAGCGGCGAACACCGGGGAGCTGTTTTTT TRBJ2-2 TRBV10-2 TRBD2 .
CASSLASENQPQHF TGTGCCAGCAGCTTAGCGTCAGAGAATCAGCCCCAGCATTTT TRBJ1-5 TRBV7-8 . .
CASSAGGMGQPQHF TGTGCCAGCAGTGCCGGGGGTATGGGTCAGCCCCAGCATTTT TRBJ1-5 TRBV6-1 . .
CASSLPLDRQETQYF TGTGCCAGCAGCTTACCCCTGGACAGACAAGAGACCCAGTACTTC TRBJ2-5 TRBV11-2 . .
CASTGGDKREYNEQFF TGTGCCAGCACGGGGGGCGACAAGCGGGAGTACAATGAGCAGTTCTTC TRBJ2-1 TRBV7-9 TRBD2 .
CASSVSGRVGEQYF TGCGCCAGCAGCGTGAGCGGGAGGGTGGGCGAGCAGTACTTC TRBJ2-7 TRBV5-1 TRBD2 .
CASSPSAPQGSYF TGTGCCAGCAGTCCCTCGGCTCCCCAGGGTTCGTACTTC TRBJ2-7 TRBV28 . .
CAIRDKGTVYEQYF TGTGCCATCAGGGATAAAGGGACCGTCTACGAGCAGTACTTC TRBJ2-7 TRBV10-3 . .
CASSLDLAGGNTGELFF TGTGCCAGCAGCCTCGATCTAGCGGGAGGGAACACCGGGGAGCTGTTTTTT TRBJ2-2 TRBV7-9 TRBD2 .
CASSPSGTANNEQFF TGTGCCAGCAGCCCCTCCGGGACGGCTAACAATGAGCAGTTCTTC TRBJ2-1 TRBV5-4 . .
CSAATGFNTGELFF TGCAGCGCCGCAACAGGGTTCAACACCGGGGAGCTGTTTTTT TRBJ2-2 TRBV29-1 . .
CASSIGGNSYEQYF TGTGCCAGCAGTATCGGCGGGAACTCCTACGAGCAGTACTTC TRBJ2-7 TRBV27 . .
CASSYEWRYEQYF TGTGCCAGCAGCTACGAATGGCGGTACGAGCAGTACTTC TRBJ2-7 TRBV5-5 . many
CATGGLAGGPSGTDTQYF TGTGCCACGGGAGGACTAGCGGGAGGGCCCTCTGGCACAGATACGCAGTATTTT TRBJ2-3 TRBV10-3 TRBD2 .